A single sample is the source of the 19 T cell receptor beta chains below, sequenced in a study of CD8+CD57+ T cells in acquired aplastic anemia. Using genomic DNA as the template, TCR beta VDJ and CDR3 profiling was carried out. Each CDR3 protein gets one entry after TCRdb re-called the reads with MiXCR. The table records about 190,000 distinct CDR3 sequences, around half of them present only once. Patients chosen for sequencing had shown CD8+CD57+ cell expansion by flow cytometry. The source material was sorted CD4+, CD8+, or CD8+CD57+ T cells (not recorded which) from PBMCs. These receptors all stem from a human donor with aplastic anemia.

V gene TRBV2 combines with J gene TRBJ1-2, with D possibly TRBD1 on 6 matching bases. This CDR3 region has 12 residues. V lost 6 bases to trimming and J lost 4 bases, with 9 bases between them. CDR1 is SNHLY, CDR2 FYNNEI, per germline. CDR3 sequence reads: CASREGVYGYTF. The CDR3 region has the DNA TGTGCCAGCAGAGAGGGGGTCTATGGCTACACCTTC.

The rearrangement joins TRBV12-3 or TRBV12-4 to TRBJ1-1; no definite D call. V lost 4 bases to trimming and J lost 4 bases, with 4 bases between them. The CDR3 contains 11 residues. CDR3 loop: CASSYRTEAFF. CDR3 sequence (DNA): TGTGCCAGCAGTTACCGCACTGAAGCTTTCTTT.

To note about this clonotype: A read error is possible here, since a much larger clone lies one base away. This chain joins TRBV2 and TRBJ2-1; 11 nucleotides line up with TRBD2. Trimming cost V 9 bases and J 9 bases; bases outside gene matches: 7. The CDR3 extends over 13 amino acids. Germline assignment: CDR1 SNHLY and CDR2 FYNNEI. CDR3 coding DNA: TGTGCCAGTGCGACTAGCGGGGTGAGTGAGCAGTTCTTC. This sequence encodes CASATSGVSEQFF.

This clonotype was seen at least ten times. CDR3 protein: CAGTITGPTSYEQYF. In nucleotides, the CDR3 is TGCGCCGGGACGATAACAGGACCTACGAGCTACGAGCAGTACTTC. The V call is TRBV5-1, the J call TRBJ2-7; either TRBD1 or TRBD2 may fit D (5 bases each). V lost 10 bases to trimming and J lost 3 bases, with 23 bases between them. Looked up from germline, CDR1 is SGHRS and CDR2 is YFSETQ. The CDR3 sequence is 15 residues long.

J is TRBJ1-2 and V is TRBV7-3; D not certain. CDR3 length: 15 residues. The V gene lost 1 base and the J gene lost 5 bases, with 14 bases spanning the gap. CDR1 is SGHTA, CDR2 FQGTGA, per germline. This CDR3 is CASSLSDYGKYGYTF. The CDR3 nucleotides read TGTGCCAGCAGCTTAAGCGACTACGGAAAATATGGCTACACCTTC.

This clonotype came up many times. The J gene is TRBJ2-3, the V gene TRBV19; D possibly uses TRBD1 or TRBD2 (5 bases each). CDR1 LNHDA and CDR2 SQIVND come from the germline V gene (reference sequence). Trimming pared 11 bases from V and 6 bases from J, leaving 27 bases between. The CDR3 has 16 amino acids. The DNA of the CDR3 is TGTGCCGTCGGGTCCCTGGAGGCAGGGAGTATTGATACGCAGTATTTT. This gives the protein CAVGSLEAGSIDTQYF.

The chain employs TRBV9 and TRBJ2-3; 10 nucleotides line up with TRBD2. V lost 4 bases to trimming and J lost 3 bases; unmatched junction nucleotides: 8. The CDR3 has 16 residues. From germline, CDR1 is SGDLS and CDR2 YYNGEE. CDR3 protein: CASSISGGQGTDTQYF. CDR3 DNA sequence: TGTGCCAGCAGCATTAGCGGGGGGCAAGGTACAGATACGCAGTATTTT. Full variable domain (remainder filled in from reference TRBV9 and TRBJ2-3): DSGVTQTPKHLITATGQRVTLRCSPRSGDLSVYWYQQSLDQGLQFLIQYYNGEERAKGNILERFSAQQFPDLHSELNLSSLELGDSALYFCASSISGGQGTDTQYFGPGTRLTVL.

The rearrangement joins TRBV7-2 to TRBJ2-2; D is perhaps TRBD1 (5 bases). V was clipped by 5 bases and J by 8 bases, with 12 bases between them. This CDR3 spans 13 amino acids. In germline, CDR1 is SGHTA, CDR2 FQGNSA. DNA of the CDR3: TGTGCCAGCAGCCACCGGACAATTGGGGAGCTGTTTTTT. Translated: CASSHRTIGELFF.

The chain carries TRBV20-1 and TRBJ2-2; D could derive from TRBD1 or TRBD2 (5 bases each). Germline CDR1 is DFQATT and CDR2 is SNEGSKA (reference sequence). The CDR3 extends over 15 amino acids. The V and J ends lost 5 bases and 3 bases respectively, with 16 bases between them. CDR3 sequence reads: CSAEGRLPDTGELFF. The CDR3 bases are TGCAGTGCTGAGGGGCGGTTGCCGGACACCGGGGAGCTGTTTTTT.

Note on this clonotype: Mismatch with germline at one junction end may stem from a read error. This chain uses TRBV4-3 with TRBJ2-1; 7 bases align to TRBD2. This CDR3 has 15 residues. Germline V CDR1 and CDR2: LGHNA, YSLEER. CDR3 amino acids: CVSSRIAGINNEQFF. The CDR3 DNA follows: TGCGTCAGCAGCCGTATAGCGGGTATTAACAATGAGCAGTTCTTC.

V gene TRBV4-2 combines with J gene TRBJ1-6; TRBD1 aligns across 7 bases. V gave up 5 bases and J gave up 7 bases; unmatched junction bases: 5. The CDR3 contains 14 residues. The germline gives CDR1 LGHNA, CDR2 YNFKEQ. The CDR3: CASSDDRENSPLHF. The CDR3 coding sequence is TGTGCCAGCAGCGATGACAGGGAAAATTCACCCCTCCACTTT.

This clonotype was found many times. The V gene is TRBV29-1, the J gene TRBJ2-7, with TRBD2 identical over 7 bases. Germline values: CDR1 SQVTM, CDR2 ANQGSEA. The junction had 13 bases not matched to a gene; V was cut back by 2 bases and J by 9 bases. CDR3 length: 14 amino acids. CDR3 sequence reads: CSVERPGGLAGQYF. For the CDR3, the DNA is TGCAGCGTTGAAAGACCCGGGGGATTAGCGGGGCAGTACTTC.

This chain uses TRBV12-3 or TRBV12-4 with TRBJ2-7, with 10 bases fitting TRBD1. The ends lost 6 bases at V and 6 bases at J; junction bases unmatched: 8. This CDR3 comprises 14 residues. The CDR3 sequence: CASRKGTGVGEQYF. CDR3 nucleotides: TGTGCCAGCAGAAAAGGGACAGGGGTTGGCGAGCAGTACTTC.

The table lists this clonotype with a few counts. The chain links TRBV24-1 to TRBJ2-1; 7 nucleotides match TRBD2. The CDR3 spans 12 residues. Germline CDR1 and CDR2: KGHDR and SFDVKD. V was clipped by 5 bases and J by 8 bases; unmatched bases: 2. CDR3 in DNA: TGTGCCACCAGTGTTGGGGGGGATGAGCAGTTCTTC. It is translated as CATSVGGDEQFF.

With regard to this clonotype: A clone one base away is much larger, so this may be a read error. The chain is built from TRBV4-2 and TRBJ1-2; TRBD1 matches 9 bases. The CDR3 totals 15 residues. CDR1 is LGHNA and CDR2 is YNFKEQ in the germline V gene. CDR3 amino acids: CASSPGQGGNYDYTF. The DNA of the CDR3 is TGTGCCAGCAGCCCGGGACAGGGAGGTAACTATGACTACACCTTC.

This clonotype was recorded once. The chain employs TRBV25-1 and TRBJ2-5; 9 nucleotides agree with TRBD2. The V segment lost 6 bases and the J segment 4 bases; nucleotides outside the gene matches: 9. Germline CDR1 and CDR2: MGHDK and SYGVNS. The CDR3 extends over 15 amino acids. The CDR3 coding sequence is TGTGCCAGCAGCACCAGAGAAGCGGGAGGAGAGACCCAGTACTTC. This translates into CASSTREAGGETQYF.

The chain recombines TRBV19 with TRBJ2-7; D may be TRBD1 (6 bases). The CDR3 consists of 13 residues. Trimming cost V 5 bases and J 2 bases, with 10 bases left between them. Germline V gene data show CDR1 as LNHDA and CDR2 as SQIVND (reference sequence). CDR3: CASSVDSAYEQYF. CDR3 bases: TGTGCCAGTAGTGTGGACAGCGCCTACGAGCAGTACTTC.

The V and J genes are TRBV7-2 and TRBJ2-3; unclear D gene. Germline lookup yields CDR1 SGHTA and CDR2 FQGNSA. This CDR3 has 13 residues. Trimming shortened V by 5 bases and J by 2 bases, and 8 bases separated the two germline ends. The CDR3 region is CASSTRNTDTQYF. The CDR3 nucleotides are TGTGCCAGCAGCACCAGGAACACAGATACGCAGTATTTT.

For the CDR3, the DNA is TGTGCCAGCAGTTCCCCGGGGGACGGGAGGGCCTGGGAGCAGTACTTC. It yields the protein CASSSPGDGRAWEQYF. This chain connects TRBV6-5 to TRBJ2-7, with TRBD2 matching 8 bases. V was clipped by 4 bases and J by 7 bases; unmatched bases: 15. The germline CDR1 and CDR2 sequences are MNHEY and SVGAGI. There are 16 residues in the CDR3.